Here is one T cell receptor beta chain with its context. One end of the junction does not line up with germline, which may come from a read error. These data come from a study of blood T cells in healthy people across ages. The CDR3 has 16 amino acids. Germline V CDR1 and CDR2: MNHEY, SVGEGT. The second PCR ran roughly 6 to 11 cycles with a sample-barcoded 5' primer and J-beta primers. TCRdb re-called the 5' RACE reads with MiXCR, one entry per CDR3 protein. The sample shows hundreds of thousands of distinct CDR3 sequences, roughly 25% of them seen only once. These same records also appear under a second study, on T cells of mothers and their children.

Sequenced sample: blood. The clonotype originates from a boy under 18 in good health. This chain connects TRBV6-2 or TRBV6-3 to TRBJ2-5; 12 positions match TRBD2. The CDR3: CASSSRTSGAQEAQYF. The CDR3 DNA sequence: TGTGCCAGCAGTTCCCGGACTAGCGGGGCCCAAGAGGCCCAGTACTTC.